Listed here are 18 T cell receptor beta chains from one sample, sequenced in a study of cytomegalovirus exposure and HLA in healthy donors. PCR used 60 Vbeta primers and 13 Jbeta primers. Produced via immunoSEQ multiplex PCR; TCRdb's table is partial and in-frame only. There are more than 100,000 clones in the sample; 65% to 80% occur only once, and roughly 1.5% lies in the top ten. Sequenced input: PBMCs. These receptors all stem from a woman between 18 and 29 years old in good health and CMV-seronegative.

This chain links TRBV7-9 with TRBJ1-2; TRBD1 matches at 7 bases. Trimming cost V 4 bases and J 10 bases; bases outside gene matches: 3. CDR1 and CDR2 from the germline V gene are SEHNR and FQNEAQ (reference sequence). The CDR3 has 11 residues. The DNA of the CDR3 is TGTGCCAGCAGCTCGGGACAGCCCTACACCTTC. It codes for CASSSGQPYTF.

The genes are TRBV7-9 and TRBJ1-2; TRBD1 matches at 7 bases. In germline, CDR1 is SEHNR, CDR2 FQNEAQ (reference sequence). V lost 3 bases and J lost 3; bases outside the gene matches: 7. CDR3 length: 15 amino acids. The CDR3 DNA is TGTGCCAGCAGCTTGGAGGTGACAGGGCACTATGGCTACACCTTC. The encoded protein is CASSLEVTGHYGYTF.

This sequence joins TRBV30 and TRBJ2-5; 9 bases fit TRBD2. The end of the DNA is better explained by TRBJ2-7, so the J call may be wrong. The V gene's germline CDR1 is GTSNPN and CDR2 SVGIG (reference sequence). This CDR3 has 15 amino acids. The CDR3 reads CAWGLAIGVGYEQYF. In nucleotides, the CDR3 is TGTGCCTGGGGACTAGCGATTGGGGTTGGCTACGAGCAGTACTTC.

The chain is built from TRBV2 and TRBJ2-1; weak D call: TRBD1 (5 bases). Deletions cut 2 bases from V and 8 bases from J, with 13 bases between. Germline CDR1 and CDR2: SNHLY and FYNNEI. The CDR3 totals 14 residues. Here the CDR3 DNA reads TGTGCCAGCAGTGAATTAAGCAGGGCGGATGAGCAGTTCTTC. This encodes CASSELSRADEQFF.

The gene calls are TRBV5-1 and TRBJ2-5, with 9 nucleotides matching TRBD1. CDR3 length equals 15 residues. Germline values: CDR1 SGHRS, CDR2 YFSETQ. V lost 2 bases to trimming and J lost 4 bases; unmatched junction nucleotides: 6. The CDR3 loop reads CASSLTGGGIETQYF. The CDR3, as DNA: TGCGCCAGCAGCTTAACAGGGGGCGGGATAGAGACCCAGTACTTC. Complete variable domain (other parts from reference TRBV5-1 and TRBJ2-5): KAGVTQTPRYLIKTRGQQVTLSCSPISGHRSVSWYQQTPGQGLQFLFEYFSETQRNKGNFPGRFSGRQFSNSRSEMNVSTLELGDSALYLCASSLTGGGIETQYFGPGTRLLVL.

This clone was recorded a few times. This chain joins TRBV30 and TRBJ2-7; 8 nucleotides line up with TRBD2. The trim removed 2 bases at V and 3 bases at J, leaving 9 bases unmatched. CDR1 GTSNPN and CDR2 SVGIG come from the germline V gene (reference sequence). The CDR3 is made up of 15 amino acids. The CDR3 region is CAWSSAGDLGYEQYF. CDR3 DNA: TGTGCCTGGAGTTCAGCGGGAGACCTTGGCTACGAGCAGTACTTC.

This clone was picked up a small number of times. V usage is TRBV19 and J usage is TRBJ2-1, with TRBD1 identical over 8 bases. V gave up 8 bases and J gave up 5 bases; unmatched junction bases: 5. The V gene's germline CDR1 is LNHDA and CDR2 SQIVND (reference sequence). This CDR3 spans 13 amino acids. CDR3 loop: CASSTGVNNEQFF. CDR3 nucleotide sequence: TGTGCCAGTTCGACAGGGGTGAACAATGAGCAGTTCTTC.

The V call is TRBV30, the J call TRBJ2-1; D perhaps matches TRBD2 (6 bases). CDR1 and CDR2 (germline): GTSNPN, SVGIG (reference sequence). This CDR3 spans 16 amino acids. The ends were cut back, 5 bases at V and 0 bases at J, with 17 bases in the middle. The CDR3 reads CAWALFGGSSYNEQFF. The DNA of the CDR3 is TGTGCCTGGGCGTTATTTGGAGGGAGCTCCTACAATGAGCAGTTCTTC. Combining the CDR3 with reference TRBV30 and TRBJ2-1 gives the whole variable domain SQTIHQWPATLVQPVGSPLSLECTVEGTSNPNLYWYRQAAGRGLQLLFYSVGIGQISSEVPQNLSASRPQDRQFILSSKKLLLSDSGFYLCAWALFGGSSYNEQFFGPGTRLTVL.

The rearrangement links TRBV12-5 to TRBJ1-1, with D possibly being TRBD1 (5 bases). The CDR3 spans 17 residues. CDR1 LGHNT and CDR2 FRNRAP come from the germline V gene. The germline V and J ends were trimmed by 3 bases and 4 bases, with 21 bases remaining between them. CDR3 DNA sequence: TGTGCTAGTGGTTTTTCAGAAGCGGCCCGGGGGATCACTGAAGCTTTCTTT. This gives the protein CASGFSEAARGITEAFF.

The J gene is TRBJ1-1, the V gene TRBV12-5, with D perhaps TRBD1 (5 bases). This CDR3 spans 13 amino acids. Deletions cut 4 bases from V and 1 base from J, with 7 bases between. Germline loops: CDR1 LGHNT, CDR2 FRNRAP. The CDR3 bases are TGTGCTAGTGGTTGGGGGGAGAACACTGAAGCTTTCTTT. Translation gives CASGWGENTEAFF.

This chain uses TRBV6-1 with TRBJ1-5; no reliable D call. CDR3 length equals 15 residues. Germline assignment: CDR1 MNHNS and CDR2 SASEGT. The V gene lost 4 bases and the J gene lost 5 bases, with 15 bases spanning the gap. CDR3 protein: CASSATGLSYQPQHF. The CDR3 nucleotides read TGTGCCAGCAGTGCGACTGGCCTCAGCTATCAGCCCCAGCATTTT.

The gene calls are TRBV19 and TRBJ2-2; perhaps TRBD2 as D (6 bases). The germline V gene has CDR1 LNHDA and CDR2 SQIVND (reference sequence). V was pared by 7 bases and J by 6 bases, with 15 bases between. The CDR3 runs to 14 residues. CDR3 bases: TGTGCCAGTACTCCCGCGGGGAAGTCCGGGGAGCTGTTTTTT. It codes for CASTPAGKSGELFF. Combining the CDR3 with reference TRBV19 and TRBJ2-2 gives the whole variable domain DGGITQSPKYLFRKEGQNVTLSCEQNLNHDAMYWYRQDPGQGLRLIYYSQIVNDFQKGDIAEGYSVSREKKESFPLTVTSAQKNPTAFYLCASTPAGKSGELFFGEGSRLTVL.

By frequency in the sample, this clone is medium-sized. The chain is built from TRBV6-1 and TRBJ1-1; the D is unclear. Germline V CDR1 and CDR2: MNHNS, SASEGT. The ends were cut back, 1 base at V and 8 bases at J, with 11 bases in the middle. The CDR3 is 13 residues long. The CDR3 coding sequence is TGTGCCAGCAGTGAAGAAAGTAGAGCCGAAGCTTTCTTT. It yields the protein CASSEESRAEAFF.

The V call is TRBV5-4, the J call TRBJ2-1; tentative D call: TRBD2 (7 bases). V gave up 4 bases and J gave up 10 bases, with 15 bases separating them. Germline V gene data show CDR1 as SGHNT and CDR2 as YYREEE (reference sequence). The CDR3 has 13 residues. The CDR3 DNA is TGTGCCAGCAGCCGACGGGGGGCACGGGAGCAGTTCTTC. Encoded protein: CASSRRGAREQFF.

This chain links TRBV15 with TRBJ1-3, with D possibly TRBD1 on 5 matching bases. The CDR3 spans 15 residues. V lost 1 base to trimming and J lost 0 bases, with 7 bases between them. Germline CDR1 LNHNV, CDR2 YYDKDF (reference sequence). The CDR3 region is CATSRGQSSGNTIYF. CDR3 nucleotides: TGTGCCACCAGCAGAGGACAGAGCTCTGGAAACACCATATATTTT.

CDR3 protein: CASRSFAEAFF. The CDR3 nucleotides read TGTGCCAGCAGGAGTTTCGCTGAAGCTTTCTTT. This sequence joins TRBV2 and TRBJ1-1; D remains ambiguous. There are 11 residues in the CDR3. In germline, CDR1 is SNHLY, CDR2 FYNNEI. Trimming stripped 6 bases from V and 6 bases from J, with 8 bases between.

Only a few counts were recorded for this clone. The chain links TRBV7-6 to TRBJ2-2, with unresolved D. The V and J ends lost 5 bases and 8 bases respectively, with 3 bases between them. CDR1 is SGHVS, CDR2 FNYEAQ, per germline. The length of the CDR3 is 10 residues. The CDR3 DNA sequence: TGTGCCAGCAGCCAAGGGGAGCTGTTTTTT. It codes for CASSQGELFF.

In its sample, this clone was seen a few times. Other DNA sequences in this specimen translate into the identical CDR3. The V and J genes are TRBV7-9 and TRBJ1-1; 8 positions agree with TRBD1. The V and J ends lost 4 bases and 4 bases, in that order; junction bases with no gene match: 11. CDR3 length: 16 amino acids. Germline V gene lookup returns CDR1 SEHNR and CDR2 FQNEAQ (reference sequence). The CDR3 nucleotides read TGTGCCAGCAGCTCAAGAAAAAAACAGGGGGGCACTGAAGCTTTCTTT. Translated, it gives CASSSRKKQGGTEAFF.